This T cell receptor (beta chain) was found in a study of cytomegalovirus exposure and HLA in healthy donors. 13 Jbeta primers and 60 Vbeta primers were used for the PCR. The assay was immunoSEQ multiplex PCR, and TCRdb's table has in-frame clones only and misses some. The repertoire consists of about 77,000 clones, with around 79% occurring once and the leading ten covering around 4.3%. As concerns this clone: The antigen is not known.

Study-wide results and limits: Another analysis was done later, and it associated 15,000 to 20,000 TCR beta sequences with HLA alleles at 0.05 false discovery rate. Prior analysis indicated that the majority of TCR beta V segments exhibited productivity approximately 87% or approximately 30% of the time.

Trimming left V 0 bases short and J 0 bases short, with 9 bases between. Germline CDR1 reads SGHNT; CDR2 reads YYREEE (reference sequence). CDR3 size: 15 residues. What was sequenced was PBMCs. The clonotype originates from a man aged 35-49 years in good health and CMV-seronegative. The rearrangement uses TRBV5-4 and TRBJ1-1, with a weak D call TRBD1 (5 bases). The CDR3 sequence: CASSLAGNVNTEAFF. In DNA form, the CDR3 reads TGTGCCAGCAGCTTGGCAGGGAACGTGAACACTGAAGCTTTCTTT. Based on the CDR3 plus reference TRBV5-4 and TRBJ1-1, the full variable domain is ETGVTQSPTHLIKTRGQQVTLRCSSQSGHNTVSWYQQALGQGPQFIFQYYREEENGRGNFPPRFSGLQFPNYSSELNVNALELDDSALYLCASSLAGNVNTEAFFGQGTRLTVV.